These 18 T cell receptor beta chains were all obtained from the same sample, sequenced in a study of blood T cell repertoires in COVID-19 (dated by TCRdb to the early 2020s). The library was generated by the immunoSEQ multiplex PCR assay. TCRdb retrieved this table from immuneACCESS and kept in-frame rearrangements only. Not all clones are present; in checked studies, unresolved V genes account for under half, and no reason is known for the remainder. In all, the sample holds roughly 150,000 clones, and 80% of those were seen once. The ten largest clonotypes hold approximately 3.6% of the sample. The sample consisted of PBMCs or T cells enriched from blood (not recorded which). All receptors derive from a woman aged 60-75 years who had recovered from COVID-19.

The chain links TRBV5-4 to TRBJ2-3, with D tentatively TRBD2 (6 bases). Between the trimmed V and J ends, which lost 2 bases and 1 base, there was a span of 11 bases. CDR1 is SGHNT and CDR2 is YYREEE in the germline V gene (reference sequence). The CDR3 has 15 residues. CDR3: CASSFNSGGTDTQYF. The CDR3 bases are TGTGCCAGCAGCTTCAATAGCGGTGGCACAGATACGCAGTATTTT.

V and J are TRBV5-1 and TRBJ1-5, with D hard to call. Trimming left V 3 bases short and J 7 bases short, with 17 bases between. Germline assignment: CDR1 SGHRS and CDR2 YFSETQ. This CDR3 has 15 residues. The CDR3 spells CASSWGVGEDQPQHF. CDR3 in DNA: TGCGCCAGCAGCTGGGGAGTTGGGGAAGACCAGCCCCAGCATTTT. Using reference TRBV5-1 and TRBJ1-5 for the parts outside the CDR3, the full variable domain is KAGVTQTPRYLIKTRGQQVTLSCSPISGHRSVSWYQQTPGQGLQFLFEYFSETQRNKGNFPGRFSGRQFSNSRSEMNVSTLELGDSALYLCASSWGVGEDQPQHFGDGTRLSIL.

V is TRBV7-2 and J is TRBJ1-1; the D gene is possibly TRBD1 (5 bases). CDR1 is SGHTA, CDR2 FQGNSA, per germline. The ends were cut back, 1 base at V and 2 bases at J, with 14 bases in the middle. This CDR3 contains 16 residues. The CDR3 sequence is CASSLEPGRGNTEAFF. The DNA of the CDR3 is TGTGCCAGCAGCTTAGAACCCGGGAGGGGAAACACTGAAGCTTTCTTT. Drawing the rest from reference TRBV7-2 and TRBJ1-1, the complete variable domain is GAGVSQSPSNKVTEKGKDVELRCDPISGHTALYWYRQSLGQGLEFLIYFQGNSAPDKSGLPSDRFSAERTGGSVSTLTIQRTQQEDSAVYLCASSLEPGRGNTEAFFGQGTRLTVV.

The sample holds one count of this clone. This chain's CDR3 is CASSLGHGTYNEQFF. The CDR3 nucleotides read TGTGCCAGCAGCTTGGGCCACGGTACCTACAATGAGCAGTTCTTC. The chain joins TRBV5-5 to TRBJ2-1, with D unresolved. Germline CDR1 reads SGHKS; CDR2 reads YYEKEE (reference sequence). V lost 0 bases, J lost 2 bases, and 9 bases lay in between. The CDR3 covers 15 residues.

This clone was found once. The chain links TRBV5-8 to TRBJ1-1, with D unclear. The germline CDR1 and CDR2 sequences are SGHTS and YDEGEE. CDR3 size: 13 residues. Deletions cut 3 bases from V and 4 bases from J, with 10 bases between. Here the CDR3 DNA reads TGTGCCAGCAGCTCCTCCGTGGCCACTGAAGCTTTCTTT. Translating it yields CASSSSVATEAFF. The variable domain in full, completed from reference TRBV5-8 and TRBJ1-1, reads EAGVTQSPTHLIKTRGQQATLRCSPISGHTSVYWYQQALGLGLQFLLWYDEGEERNRGNFPPRFSGRQFPNYSSELNVNALELEDSALYLCASSSSVATEAFFGQGTRLTVV.

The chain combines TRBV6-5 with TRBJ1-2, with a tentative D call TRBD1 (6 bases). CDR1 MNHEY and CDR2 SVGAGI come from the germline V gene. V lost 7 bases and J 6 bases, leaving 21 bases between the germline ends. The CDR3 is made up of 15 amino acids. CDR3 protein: CASISSGGRLDGYTF. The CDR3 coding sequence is TGTGCCAGCATCTCGAGCGGGGGGCGCCTGGATGGCTACACCTTC.

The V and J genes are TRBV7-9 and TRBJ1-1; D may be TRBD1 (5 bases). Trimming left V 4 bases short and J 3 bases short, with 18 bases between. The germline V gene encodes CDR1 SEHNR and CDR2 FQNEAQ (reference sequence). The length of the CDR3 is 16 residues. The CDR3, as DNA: TGTGCCAGCAGCTCCTCCGGGGGGGTAGGGGACACTGAAGCTTTCTTT. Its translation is CASSSSGGVGDTEAFF.

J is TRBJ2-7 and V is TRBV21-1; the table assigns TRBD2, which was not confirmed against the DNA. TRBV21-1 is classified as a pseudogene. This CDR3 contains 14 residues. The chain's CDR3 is CASTRRLTSYEQYF. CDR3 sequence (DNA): TGTGCCAGCACTCGTCGACTGACCTCCTACGAGCAGTACTTC.

CDR3 sequence: CASSEAGGASYEQYF. For the CDR3, the DNA is TGTGCCAGCAGTGAAGCGGGGGGGGCCTCCTACGAGCAGTACTTC. The genes are TRBV6-1 and TRBJ2-7, with a weak D call TRBD2 (7 bases). V was trimmed by 0 bases and J by 0 bases, leaving 9 bases between them. The CDR3 covers 15 residues. The germline CDR1 and CDR2 sequences are MNHNS and SASEGT.

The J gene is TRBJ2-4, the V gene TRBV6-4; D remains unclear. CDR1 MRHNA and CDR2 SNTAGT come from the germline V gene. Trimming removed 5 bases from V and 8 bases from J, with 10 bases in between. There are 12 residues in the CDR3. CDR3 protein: CASSPGGDIQYF. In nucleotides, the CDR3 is TGTGCCAGCAGTCCGGGTGGAGACATTCAGTACTTC.

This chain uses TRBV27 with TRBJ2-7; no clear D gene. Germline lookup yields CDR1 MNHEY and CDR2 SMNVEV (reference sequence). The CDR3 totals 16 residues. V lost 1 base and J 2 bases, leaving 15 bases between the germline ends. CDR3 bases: TGTGCCAGCAGTTTATGGTCTAGATCCCCCCCCTACGAGCAGTACTTC. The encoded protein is CASSLWSRSPPYEQYF.

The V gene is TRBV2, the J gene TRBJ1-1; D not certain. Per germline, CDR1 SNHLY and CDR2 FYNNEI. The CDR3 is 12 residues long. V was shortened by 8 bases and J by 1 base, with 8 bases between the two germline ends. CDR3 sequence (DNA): TGTGCCAGCGGCCGGGAGAACACTGAAGCTTTCTTT. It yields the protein CASGRENTEAFF. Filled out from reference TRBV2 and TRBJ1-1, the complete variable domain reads EPEVTQTPSHQVTQMGQEVILRCVPISNHLYFYWYRQILGQKVEFLVSFYNNEISEKSEIFDDQFSVERPDGSNFTLKIRSTKLEDSAMYFCASGRENTEAFFGQGTRLTVV.

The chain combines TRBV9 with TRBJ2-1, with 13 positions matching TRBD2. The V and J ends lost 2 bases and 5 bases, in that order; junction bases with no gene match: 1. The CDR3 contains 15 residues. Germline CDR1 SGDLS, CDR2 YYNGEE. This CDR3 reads CASSVTSGGNNEQFF. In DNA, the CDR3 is TGTGCCAGCAGCGTGACTAGCGGGGGGAACAATGAGCAGTTCTTC.

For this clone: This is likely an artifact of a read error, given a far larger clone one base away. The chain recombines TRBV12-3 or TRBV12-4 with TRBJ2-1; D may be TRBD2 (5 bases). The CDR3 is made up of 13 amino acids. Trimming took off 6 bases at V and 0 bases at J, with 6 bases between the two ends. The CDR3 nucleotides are TGTGCCAGCAGGGGGAGCTCCTACAATGAGCAGTTCTTC. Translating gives CASRGSSYNEQFF.

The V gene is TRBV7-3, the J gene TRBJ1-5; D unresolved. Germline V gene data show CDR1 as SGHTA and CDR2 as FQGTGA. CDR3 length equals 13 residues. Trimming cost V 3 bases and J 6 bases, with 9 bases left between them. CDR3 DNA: TGTGCCAGCAGCTTTCTCCCTTTTCAGCCCCAGCATTTT. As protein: CASSFLPFQPQHF.

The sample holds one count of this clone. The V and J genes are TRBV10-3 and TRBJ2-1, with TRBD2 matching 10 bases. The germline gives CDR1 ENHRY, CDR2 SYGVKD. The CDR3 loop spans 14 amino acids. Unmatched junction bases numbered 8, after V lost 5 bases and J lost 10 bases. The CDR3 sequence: CAISLTSGEKEQFF. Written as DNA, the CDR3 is TGTGCCATCAGTTTAACTAGCGGGGAGAAAGAGCAGTTCTTC.

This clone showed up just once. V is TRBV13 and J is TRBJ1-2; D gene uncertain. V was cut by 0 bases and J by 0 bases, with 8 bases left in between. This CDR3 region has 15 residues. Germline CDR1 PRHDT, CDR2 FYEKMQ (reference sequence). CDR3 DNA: TGTGCCAGCAGCTTAGGCCCAGTATCTAACTATGGCTACACCTTC. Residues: CASSLGPVSNYGYTF. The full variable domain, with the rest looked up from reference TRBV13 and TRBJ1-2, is AAGVIQSPRHLIKEKRETATLKCYPIPRHDTVYWYQQGPGQDPQFLISFYEKMQSDKGSIPDRFSAQQFSDYHSELNMSSLELGDSALYFCASSLGPVSNYGYTFGSGTRLTVV.

Here the CDR3 reads CAWSSGTGGSPLHF. For the CDR3, the DNA is TGTGCCTGGAGCTCCGGGACAGGTGGTTCACCCCTCCACTTT. V and J are TRBV30 and TRBJ1-6, with 8 bases aligning to TRBD1. V lost 3 bases to trimming and J lost 9 bases; unmatched junction nucleotides: 7. Per germline, CDR1 GTSNPN and CDR2 SVGIG (reference sequence). This CDR3 is built from 14 residues.